This TCR beta chain was profiled in a study of T cell repertoires in cytomegalovirus infection (dated by TCRdb to the late 2010s). With regard to the full study: The HLA type of each donor mattered for the analysis, because public TCR beta signatures pointed to carriage of CMV infection along with the matching HLA type.

At least ten counts were recorded for this clonotype. The target of this receptor is not known. Qualities for individual bases were not recorded, and no much larger clone is one base off. What the research found in general, with its limitations: The ex vivo response was dominated by HLA-C-restricted CMV-specific TCR beta clonotypes, which also provided the single most frequent clonotype in two of eight donors. Carriers of CMV infection plus the relevant HLA type were discriminated by the cumulative frequency of public TCR beta family members in the study cohort and in an independent 352-donor cohort.

The germline V gene (reference sequence) specifies SGHNT as CDR1 and YYREEE as CDR2. V was cut back by 3 bases and J by 1 base, leaving a gap of 10 bases between them. The CDR3 spans 14 residues, from the cysteine through the phenylalanine. Only CDR3 DNA is held: 42 bases, read in frame from base 1. Sequenced using an Illumina HiSeq 1500. TCRdb's own reprocessing of the public reads used fastp at Q25 and MiXCR and kept productive beta chains. Each entry merges the rows of one CDR3 protein and shows their most common DNA and genes. The table for this sample lists approximately 500,000 distinct CDR3 sequences; about 11% of them were counted only once. Roughly a tenth of the sample rests with the top ten.

The material sequenced was PBMCs. The receptor's source is a human donor in good health (CMV status not recorded). Some clones in this sample may be carry-over from other donors' samples. The chain uses TRBV5-4 and TRBJ1-1; TRBD1 is possibly the D segment (5 matching bases). The DNA sequence reads TGTGCCAGCAGCTGGGATACAGGGAACACTGAAGCTTTCTTT. The resulting protein is CASSWDTGNTEAFF.